The T cell receptor beta chain under discussion was sequenced for a study of breast tumors, draining lymph nodes, adjacent tissues. Using its own MiXCR run on the multiplex PCR reads, TCRdb lists one record per CDR3 protein. Among around 130,000 distinct CDR3 sequences, about 30% were seen once, and the ten largest hold approximately 2.3%. This clonotype has just a few counts. Since a much larger clone is just one base distant, this may be a read error. The length of the CDR3 is 15 residues. The ends lost 6 bases at V and 0 bases at J; junction bases unmatched: 4. CDR1 is MNHEY and CDR2 is SVGAGI in the germline V gene. Samples came from axillary lymph nodes draining the breast cancer.

The clonotype comes from a female donor with breast cancer. Some clones in this sample may be carry-over from other donors' samples. The sample taken for sequencing was axillary lymph node tissue. The rearrangement links TRBV6-5 to TRBJ2-3, with 9 bases identical to TRBD2. CDR3 in amino acids: CASRHSGGSTDTQYF. The CDR3 coding sequence is TGTGCCAGCAGGCATAGCGGGGGAAGCACAGATACGCAGTATTTT.